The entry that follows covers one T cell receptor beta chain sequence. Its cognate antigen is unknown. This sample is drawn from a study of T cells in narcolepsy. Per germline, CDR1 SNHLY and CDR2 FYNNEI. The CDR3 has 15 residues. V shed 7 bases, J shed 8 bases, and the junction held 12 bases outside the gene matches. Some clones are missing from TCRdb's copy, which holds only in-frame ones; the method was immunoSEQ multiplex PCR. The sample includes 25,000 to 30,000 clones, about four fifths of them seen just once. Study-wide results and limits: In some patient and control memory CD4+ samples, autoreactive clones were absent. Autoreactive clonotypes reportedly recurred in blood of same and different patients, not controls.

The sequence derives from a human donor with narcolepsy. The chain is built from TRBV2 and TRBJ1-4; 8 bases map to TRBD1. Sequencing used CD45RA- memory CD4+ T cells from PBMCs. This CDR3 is CASKSWAGGSEKLFF. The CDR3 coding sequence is TGTGCCAGCAAAAGTTGGGCAGGGGGCTCGGAAAAACTGTTTTTT.